The 8 T cell receptor beta chains listed next were all sequenced from one sample in a study of blood T cell repertoires in COVID-19. Clones were read by immunoSEQ multiplex PCR, and TCRdb kept only the in-frame ones, dropping some. The data hold about 190,000 clones, with approximately 90% observed a single time. The sample taken for sequencing was peripheral blood. These TCRs come from a man between 65 and 80 years old with active or convalescent COVID-19.

The chain joins TRBV24-1 to TRBJ2-5; 11 positions agree with TRBD2. Per the germline V gene, CDR1 is KGHDR and CDR2 is SFDVKD. The CDR3 spans 16 residues. The V and J ends lost 3 bases and 3 bases, in that order; junction bases with no gene match: 5. CDR3 bases: TGTGCCACCAGTGATCCATTAGCGGGAGGGAAAGAGACCCAGTACTTC. This gives the protein CATSDPLAGGKETQYF.

This clone was detected only a few times. The chain uses TRBV15 and TRBJ2-6; no clear D gene. The CDR3 consists of 15 residues. CDR1 is LNHNV and CDR2 is YYDKDF in the germline V gene (reference sequence). Deletions cut 3 bases from V and 0 bases from J, with 6 bases between. This CDR3 is CATSRRNSGANVLTF. The CDR3 bases are TGTGCCACCAGCAGGCGAAACTCTGGGGCCAACGTCCTGACTTTC.

V and J are TRBV4-3 and TRBJ1-6, with D possibly being TRBD1 (5 bases). The CDR3 totals 15 residues. The V and J ends lost 0 bases and 7 bases respectively, with 10 bases between them. CDR1 and CDR2 from the germline V gene are LGHNA and YSLEER. CDR3 in amino acids: CASSQDLGGNSPLHF. DNA for the CDR3: TGCGCCAGCAGCCAAGATCTCGGGGGGAATTCACCCCTCCACTTT.

V and J are TRBV7-6 and TRBJ2-5, with a weak D call TRBD2 (5 bases). Germline CDR1 is SGHVS and CDR2 is FNYEAQ. This CDR3 has 18 residues. Deletions cut 5 bases from V and 2 bases from J, with 24 bases between. The CDR3 DNA reads TGTGCCAGCAGCCCTCTCCGGGCCTTCCACGGGAATCAAGAGACCCAGTACTTC. It encodes CASSPLRAFHGNQETQYF.

The gene calls are TRBV29-1 and TRBJ1-2; D gene ambiguous. Trimming took off 4 bases at V and 5 bases at J, with 11 bases between the two ends. From germline, CDR1 is SQVTM and CDR2 ANQGSEA. The CDR3 runs to 12 residues. The CDR3 spells CSVAGSVYGYTF. CDR3 sequence (DNA): TGCAGCGTTGCGGGGTCAGTTTATGGCTACACCTTC.

The gene calls are TRBV3-1 (or the pseudogene TRBV3-2) and TRBJ2-5; possible D gene TRBD1, 5 bases. CDR1 is LGHDT, CDR2 YNNKEL, per germline (reference sequence). This CDR3 comprises 13 residues. Trimming removed 5 bases from V and 5 bases from J, with 12 bases in between. CDR3 in amino acids: CASSTQAWETQYF. The CDR3 DNA is TGTGCCAGCAGCACACAGGCATGGGAGACCCAGTACTTC.

This chain connects TRBV5-4 to TRBJ1-1; a weak D match, TRBD1 (6 bases). V lost 0 bases, J lost 4 bases, and 13 bases lay in between. CDR3 size: 15 residues. CDR1 and CDR2 (germline): SGHNT, YYREEE (reference sequence). The CDR3 loop is CASSLVGRGTTEAFF. The CDR3 DNA reads as TGTGCCAGCAGCTTGGTGGGCAGGGGAACCACTGAAGCTTTCTTT.

V is TRBV28 and J is TRBJ1-1; a possible D gene is TRBD1 (5 bases). Between the trimmed V and J ends, which lost 3 bases and 2 bases, there was a span of 10 bases. The CDR3 totals 14 residues. Germline V gene lookup returns CDR1 MDHEN and CDR2 SYDVKM. The DNA of the CDR3 is TGTGCCAGCAGTTTTGCAGGGATTAACACTGAAGCTTTCTTT. This translates into CASSFAGINTEAFF.